The 10 T cell receptor beta chains below all came from one sample that was sequenced in a study of cytomegalovirus exposure and HLA in healthy donors (dated by TCRdb to 2015 to 2018). Library creation used the immunoSEQ multiplex PCR assay. A mixture of 60 forward primers for TCR Vbeta segments and 13 reverse primers for TCR Jbeta segments was used in the multiplex PCR. TCRdb limited this immuneACCESS table to in-frame rearrangements with V and J called. A share of clones is missing; checked studies link under half to unresolved V genes, and the rest is unexplained. Within this sample are roughly 120,000 clones, with about 70% of them counted one time only. Of the sample, 4% to 5.5% falls within the top ten clones. Material: PBMCs. The receptors shown here come from a man in his thirties or forties in good health and CMV-seropositive.

The genes are TRBV19 and TRBJ1-5; 8 bases match TRBD1. This CDR3 comprises 16 residues. J was trimmed by 1 base and V by 5 bases; bases with no gene match: 7. Germline V gene data show CDR1 as LNHDA and CDR2 as SQIVND (reference sequence). CDR3 coding DNA: TGTGCCAGTAGTCCCCAGGACAGGGTGAGCAATCAGCCCCAGCATTTT. Its protein is CASSPQDRVSNQPQHF. The whole variable domain, remainder taken from reference TRBV19 and TRBJ1-5, is DGGITQSPKYLFRKEGQNVTLSCEQNLNHDAMYWYRQDPGQGLRLIYYSQIVNDFQKGDIAEGYSVSREKKESFPLTVTSAQKNPTAFYLCASSPQDRVSNQPQHFGDGTRLSIL.

The V and J genes are TRBV19 and TRBJ1-2, with a weak D call TRBD1 (5 bases). The germline V gene has CDR1 LNHDA and CDR2 SQIVND (reference sequence). The CDR3 runs to 13 residues. Trimming shortened V by 0 bases and J by 4 bases, and 6 bases separated the two germline ends. The DNA for the CDR3 is TGTGCCAGTAGTATAGACAGGGCCTATGGCTACACCTTC. Protein product: CASSIDRAYGYTF.

This clone appeared a few times. V gene TRBV29-1 combines with J gene TRBJ2-1, with D possibly being TRBD1 (6 bases). Germline CDR1 reads SQVTM; CDR2 reads ANQGSEA. CDR3 length: 13 amino acids. Trimming stripped 4 bases from V and 6 bases from J, with 13 bases between. For the CDR3, the DNA is TGCAGCGTTGGGGGGCGTGGGGTCAATGAGCAGTTCTTC. Its translation: CSVGGRGVNEQFF.

The chain combines TRBV28 with TRBJ1-2; 8 positions match TRBD1. Germline loops: CDR1 MDHEN, CDR2 SYDVKM. V shed 4 bases, J shed 4 bases, and the junction held 11 bases outside the gene matches. This CDR3 is 16 amino acids long. The DNA of the CDR3 is TGTGCCAGCAGTTCCCCTGAGGCAGGGGGCGGCTATGGCTACACCTTC. Its translation: CASSSPEAGGGYGYTF.

V and J are TRBV9 and TRBJ2-7; TRBD2 aligns across 13 bases. J gave up 9 bases and V 3 bases, and 6 bases lay outside the gene matches. The CDR3 is 14 amino acids. Germline loops: CDR1 SGDLS, CDR2 YYNGEE. The CDR3 DNA reads TGTGCCAGCAGCGCGGGACTAGCGGGGCCCGGGCAGTACTTC. Its translation is CASSAGLAGPGQYF.

The V gene is TRBV9, the J gene TRBJ2-2, with 7 bases lining up with TRBD2. After removal of 1 base from V and 1 base from J, the junction contained 7 bases not matched to a gene. This CDR3 has 17 residues. Per germline, CDR1 SGDLS and CDR2 YYNGEE. CDR3: CASSVFSGTKNTGELFF. The CDR3 nucleotides read TGTGCCAGCAGCGTATTCTCCGGGACTAAGAACACCGGGGAGCTGTTTTTT.

The chain combines TRBV10-1 with TRBJ1-2; TRBD1 aligns across 7 bases. Germline loops: CDR1 WNHNN, CDR2 SYGVQD (reference sequence). The CDR3 loop spans 13 amino acids. V trimming: 4 bases; J trimming: 6 bases; junction bases outside the gene matches: 5. DNA for the CDR3: TGCGCCAGCAGTGCTAACAGGGGACATGGCTACACCTTC. Protein sequence: CASSANRGHGYTF.

J is TRBJ1-5 and V is TRBV19; 8 nucleotides align to TRBD1. Looked up from germline, CDR1 is LNHDA and CDR2 is SQIVND (reference sequence). Trimming at V came to 6 bases and at J to 7 bases, leaving 8 bases not matched to a gene. The CDR3 sequence is 14 residues long. The CDR3 here is CASRPLTGGQPQHF. The CDR3 region has the DNA TGTGCCAGTAGGCCCTTAACAGGGGGACAGCCCCAGCATTTT.

On this clone: The junction differs from germline at one of its ends, possibly a read error. The chain joins TRBV5-5 to TRBJ1-2, with TRBD1 identical over 8 bases. The CDR3 extends over 14 amino acids. CDR1 is SGHKS, CDR2 YYEKEE, per germline (reference sequence). This CDR3 is CASSTGQGNYGYPF. CDR3 bases: TGTGCCAGCAGCACCGGACAGGGTAACTATGGCTACCCCTTC.

The chain links TRBV6-5 to TRBJ2-3; 10 positions match TRBD1. Losses at the gene ends were 2 bases for V and 7 bases for J; bases not matched to a gene: 6. Looked up from germline, CDR1 is MNHEY and CDR2 is SVGAGI. There are 15 residues in the CDR3. CDR3: CASSYGRQGANTQYF. The CDR3 DNA sequence: TGTGCCAGCAGTTACGGGCGACAGGGGGCAAATACGCAGTATTTT.